This TCR beta chain derives from a study of graft-versus-host responses after intestinal transplantation. Across the study: Induction with anti-thymocyte globulin, then tacrolimus and steroids for 2 to 3 years, was given to all recipients. General study results and limits: Within allografts, high graft-versus-host to host-versus-graft clonal ratios were seen among patients with graft-donor T cell macrochimerism. GvH clones turned up in recipient marrow; some had shown up first in ileum or blood. Peak GvH clone levels in circulation were associated with early post-transplant HvG declines.

TCRdb's table, derived via immunoSEQ multiplex PCR, lists solely in-frame clones and lacks some. The sample includes about 99,000 clones, roughly 87% of them seen just once. This clone has a single count. Antigen: not known. This clonotype was obtained from a human donor who received an intestinal transplant. The source material was unstimulated CD4+ T cells sorted from spleen or lymph node cells, sampled before intestinal transplant.

The CDR3 sequence: CASSQERGQATRYYEQYF. DNA for the CDR3: TGTGCCAGCAGCCAAGAAAGGGGACAGGCAACACGTTACTACGAGCAGTACTTC. The chain uses TRBV4-2 and TRBJ2-5; 8 nucleotides align to TRBD1. Near its end, the DNA agrees better with TRBJ2-7, so the J call may be wrong. From germline, CDR1 is LGHNA and CDR2 YNFKEQ. This CDR3 region has 18 residues.